This T cell receptor (beta chain) was documented in a study of blood T cells in healthy people across ages. In the case of this clonotype: Mismatch with germline at one junction end may stem from a read error.

The CDR3 totals 12 residues. Germline CDR1 is SGHAT and CDR2 is FQNNGV. For the second PCR, which ran for about 7 to 11 cycles, a sample-barcoded 5' primer and a J-beta primer mix were used. A single record per CDR3 protein comes from TCRdb applying MiXCR to the 5' RACE reads. The sample shows approximately 690,000 distinct CDR3 sequences, 40% to 45% of them seen only once. The sequence came from a man older than 75 in good health. Sequencing used blood. The rearrangement links TRBV11-2 to TRBJ1-1, with no clear D. This chain's CDR3 is CANSLDISEAFF. The CDR3 coding sequence is TGTGCCAACAGCTTAGATATCTCGGAAGCTTTCTTT. Combining the CDR3 with reference TRBV11-2 and TRBJ1-1 gives the whole variable domain EAGVAQSPRYKIIEKRQSVAFWCNPISGHATLYWYQQILGQGPKLLIQFQNNGVVDDSQLPKDRFSAERLKGVDSTLKIQPAKLEDSAVYLCANSLDISEAFFGQGTRLTVV.